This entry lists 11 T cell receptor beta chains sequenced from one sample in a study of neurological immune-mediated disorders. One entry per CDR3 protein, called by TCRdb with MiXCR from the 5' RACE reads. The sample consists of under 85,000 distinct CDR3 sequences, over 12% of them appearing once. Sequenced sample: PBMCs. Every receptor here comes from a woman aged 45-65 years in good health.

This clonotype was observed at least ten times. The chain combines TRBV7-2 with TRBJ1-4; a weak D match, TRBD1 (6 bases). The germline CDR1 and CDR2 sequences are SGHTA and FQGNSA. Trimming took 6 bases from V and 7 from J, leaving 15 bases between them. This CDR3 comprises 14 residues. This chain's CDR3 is CASSHRVRGEKLFF. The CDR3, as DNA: TGTGCCAGCAGTCACAGGGTGAGGGGTGAAAAACTGTTTTTT.

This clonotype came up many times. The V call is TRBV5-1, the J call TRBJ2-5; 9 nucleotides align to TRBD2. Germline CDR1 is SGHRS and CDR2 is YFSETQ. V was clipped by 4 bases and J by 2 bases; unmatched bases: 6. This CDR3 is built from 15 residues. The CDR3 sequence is CASSTPTSGQETQYF. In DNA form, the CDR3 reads TGCGCCAGCAGCACCCCGACTAGCGGTCAAGAGACCCAGTACTTC.

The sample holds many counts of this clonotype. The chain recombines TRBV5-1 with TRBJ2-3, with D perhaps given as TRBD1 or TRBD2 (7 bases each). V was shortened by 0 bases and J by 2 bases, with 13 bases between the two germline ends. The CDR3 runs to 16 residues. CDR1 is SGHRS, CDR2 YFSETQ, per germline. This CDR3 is CASSLETGTNTDTQYF. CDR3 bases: TGCGCCAGCAGCTTGGAGACAGGGACTAACACAGATACGCAGTATTTT. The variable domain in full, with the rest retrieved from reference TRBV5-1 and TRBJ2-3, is KAGVTQTPRYLIKTRGQQVTLSCSPISGHRSVSWYQQTPGQGLQFLFEYFSETQRNKGNFPGRFSGRQFSNSRSEMNVSTLELGDSALYLCASSLETGTNTDTQYFGPGTRLTVL.

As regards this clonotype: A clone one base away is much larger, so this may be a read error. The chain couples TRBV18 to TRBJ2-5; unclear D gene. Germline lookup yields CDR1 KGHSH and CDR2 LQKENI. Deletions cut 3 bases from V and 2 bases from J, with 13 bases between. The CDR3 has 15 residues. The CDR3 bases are TGTGCCAGCTCACCTATCGGACGGCCACAAGAGACCCAGTACTTC. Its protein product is CASSPIGRPQETQYF.

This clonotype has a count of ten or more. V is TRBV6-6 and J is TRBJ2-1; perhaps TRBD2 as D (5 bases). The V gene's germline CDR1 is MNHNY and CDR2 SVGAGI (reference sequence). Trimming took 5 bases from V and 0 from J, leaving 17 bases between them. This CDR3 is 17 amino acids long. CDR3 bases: TGTGCCAGCAGTCGAACTATAAGCGGTAGCTCCTACAATGAGCAGTTCTTC. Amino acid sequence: CASSRTISGSSYNEQFF.

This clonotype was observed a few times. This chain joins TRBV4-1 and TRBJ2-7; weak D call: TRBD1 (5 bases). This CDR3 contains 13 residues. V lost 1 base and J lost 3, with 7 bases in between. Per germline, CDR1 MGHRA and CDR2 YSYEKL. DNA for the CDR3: TGCGCCAGCAGCCAAGTTCAGGGCTACGAGCAGTACTTC. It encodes CASSQVQGYEQYF.

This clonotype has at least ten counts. Written as DNA, the CDR3 is TGCGCCAGCAGCTTGAGGACGCCCGGGGAGCTGTTTTTT. Encoded protein: CASSLRTPGELFF. The chain is built from TRBV5-1 and TRBJ2-2, with D hard to call. V dropped 1 base and J dropped 6 bases, with 7 bases sitting between them. The CDR3 extends over 13 amino acids. CDR1 and CDR2 (germline): SGHRS, YFSETQ.

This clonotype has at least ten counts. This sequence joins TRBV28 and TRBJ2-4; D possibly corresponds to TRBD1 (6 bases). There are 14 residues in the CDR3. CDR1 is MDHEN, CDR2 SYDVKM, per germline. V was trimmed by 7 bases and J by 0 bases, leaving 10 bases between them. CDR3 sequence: CASTLQGAKNIQYF. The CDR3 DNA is TGTGCCAGCACCCTACAGGGAGCCAAAAACATTCAGTACTTC.

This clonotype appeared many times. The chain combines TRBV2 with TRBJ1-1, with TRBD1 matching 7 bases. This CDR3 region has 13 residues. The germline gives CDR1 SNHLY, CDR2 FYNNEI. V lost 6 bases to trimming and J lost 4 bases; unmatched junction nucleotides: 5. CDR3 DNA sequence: TGTGCCAGCAGAAGAGGGGGCGGCACTGAAGCTTTCTTT. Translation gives CASRRGGGTEAFF.

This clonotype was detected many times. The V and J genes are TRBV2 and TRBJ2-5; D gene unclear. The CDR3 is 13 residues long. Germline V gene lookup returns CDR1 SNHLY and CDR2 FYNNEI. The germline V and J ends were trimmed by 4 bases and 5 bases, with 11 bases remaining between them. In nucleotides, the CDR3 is TGTGCCAGCAGTGGCCAATTGGGGGAGACCCAGTACTTC. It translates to CASSGQLGETQYF. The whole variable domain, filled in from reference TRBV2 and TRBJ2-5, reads EPEVTQTPSHQVTQMGQEVILRCVPISNHLYFYWYRQILGQKVEFLVSFYNNEISEKSEIFDDQFSVERPDGSNFTLKIRSTKLEDSAMYFCASSGQLGETQYFGPGTRLLVL.

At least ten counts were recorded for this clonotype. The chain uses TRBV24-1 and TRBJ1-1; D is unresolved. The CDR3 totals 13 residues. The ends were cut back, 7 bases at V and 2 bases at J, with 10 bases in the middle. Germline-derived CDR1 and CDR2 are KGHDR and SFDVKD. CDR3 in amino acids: CATRGFSNTEAFF. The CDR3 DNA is TGTGCCACCAGGGGATTTTCTAACACTGAAGCTTTCTTT.